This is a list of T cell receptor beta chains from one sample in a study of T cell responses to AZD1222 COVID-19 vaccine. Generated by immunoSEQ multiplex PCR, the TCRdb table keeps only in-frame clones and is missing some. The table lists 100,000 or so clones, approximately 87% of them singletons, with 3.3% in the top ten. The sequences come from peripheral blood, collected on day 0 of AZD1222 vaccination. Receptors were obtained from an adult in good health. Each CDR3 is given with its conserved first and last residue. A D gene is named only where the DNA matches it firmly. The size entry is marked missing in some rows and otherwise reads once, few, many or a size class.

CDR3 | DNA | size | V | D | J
CASHRTGGGQPQHF | TGTGCCAGTCATCGGACAGGGGGTGGTCAGCCCCAGCATTTT | NA | TRBV19 | TRBD1 | TRBJ1-5
CASSLDPGRTNYGYTF | TGTGCCAGCAGCTTGGACCCGGGGAGGACTAACTATGGCTACACCTTC | NA | TRBV11-1 | NA | TRBJ1-2
CASSTGLHGETQYF | TGTGCCAGCAGTACGGGACTACACGGGGAGACCCAGTACTTC | once | TRBV6-5 | TRBD2 | TRBJ2-5
CASSQSRGTGYEQYF | TGTGCCAGCAGCCAATCACGGGGGACAGGTTACGAGCAGTACTTC | NA | TRBV4-2 | TRBD1 | TRBJ2-7
CATSLGFSYNEQFF | TGTGCCACCTCATTAGGTTTCTCCTACAATGAGCAGTTCTTC | NA | TRBV27 | NA | TRBJ2-1
CASSWAANTDTQYF | TGCGCCAGCAGCTGGGCAGCGAACACAGATACGCAGTATTTT | NA | TRBV5-1 | NA | TRBJ2-3
CASSPTGGRNEKLFF | TGTGCCAGCAGCCCGACAGGGGGCCGAAATGAAAAACTGTTTTTT | NA | TRBV14 | TRBD1 | TRBJ1-4
CASSLGPMNTEAFF | TGTGCCAGCAGTTTAGGACCCATGAACACTGAAGCTTTCTTT | NA | TRBV6-2/TRBV6-3 | NA | TRBJ1-1
CASSRRGSYNEQFF | TGCGCCAGCAGCCGGAGGGGCTCCTACAATGAGCAGTTCTTC | NA | TRBV4-3 | NA | TRBJ2-1
CASNVPGGRGYTF | TGTGCCAGCAACGTTCCAGGGGGTAGGGGCTACACCTTC | NA | TRBV5-4 | TRBD1 | TRBJ1-2
CATSRGAGIQPQHF | TGTGCCACCAGCAGAGGGGCAGGAATACAGCCCCAGCATTTT | few | TRBV15 | NA | TRBJ1-5
CASNRGGQPQHF | TGTGCCAGCAACAGGGGTGGACAGCCCCAGCATTTT | NA | TRBV6-6 | TRBD1 | TRBJ1-5
CAWRQNYNSPLHF | TGTGCCTGGAGGCAGAACTATAATTCACCCCTCCACTTT | NA | TRBV30 | NA | TRBJ1-6
CASTQGGRTDTQYF | TGCGCCAGCACCCAGGGTGGCCGCACAGATACGCAGTATTTT | NA | TRBV5-1 | NA | TRBJ2-3
CASSLPDSSTEAFF | TGCGCCAGCAGCTTGCCAGATAGCAGCACTGAAGCTTTCTTT | NA | TRBV5-1 | NA | TRBJ1-1
CASSFVRDEKLFF | TGTGCCAGCAGTTTCGTCAGGGACGAAAAACTGTTTTTT | NA | TRBV2 | NA | TRBJ1-4
CASSFTGTANTGELFF | TGTGCCAGCAGTTTTACCGGGACAGCGAACACCGGGGAGCTGTTTTTT | NA | TRBV6-2/TRBV6-3 | TRBD1 | TRBJ2-2
CASSQDLRGRLNYPYEQYF | TGCGCCAGCAGCCAAGATCTGAGGGGCCGGCTTAACTATCCCTACGAGCAGTACTTC | NA | TRBV4-3 | NA | TRBJ2-7
CASSPLTSGELFF | TGTGCCAGCAGCCCCCTGACTAGCGGGGAGCTGTTTTTT | NA | TRBV11-2 | NA | TRBJ2-2
CASSLMGRRVEAFF | TGTGCCAGCAGTTTAATGGGGCGGCGGGTTGAAGCTTTCTTT | NA | TRBV28 | NA | TRBJ1-1
CASSPDRNSNQPQHF | TGTGCCAGCAGCCCCGACAGGAATAGCAATCAGCCCCAGCATTTT | NA | TRBV7-2 | NA | TRBJ1-5
CASSFHYGGPPYNEQFF | TGTGCCAGCAGCTTCCACTACGGGGGGCCGCCCTACAATGAGCAGTTCTTC | NA | TRBV9 | NA | TRBJ2-1
CASRRDINEQFF | TGTGCCAGCCGACGGGACATCAATGAGCAGTTCTTC | NA | TRBV12-3/TRBV12-4 | NA | TRBJ2-1
CASSWTQGASYEQYF | TGTGCCAGCAGTTGGACACAGGGGGCATCCTACGAGCAGTACTTC | once | TRBV6-8 | TRBD1 | TRBJ2-7
CASRRGYNSPLHF | TGTGCCAGCAGGCGGGGCTATAATTCACCCCTCCACTTT | NA | TRBV5-6 | NA | TRBJ1-6
CASSPTGALSGNTIYF | TGTGCCAGCAGCCCTACAGGGGCTCTCTCTGGAAACACCATATATTTT | NA | TRBV5-6 | TRBD1 | TRBJ1-3
CASSLGGTSGDETQYF | TGCGCCAGCAGCTTGGGGGGGACTAGCGGGGACGAGACCCAGTACTTC | NA | TRBV5-1 | TRBD2 | TRBJ2-5
CASREGIFQFF | TGTGCCAGCAGAGAGGGTATCTTCCAGTTCTTC | NA | TRBV2 | NA | TRBJ2-1
CASSLWGGPGANVLTF | TGTGCCAGCAGTTTATGGGGGGGGCCTGGGGCCAACGTCCTGACTTTC | NA | TRBV28 | NA | TRBJ2-6
CASSPRDSSTKTQYF | TGTGCTAGCAGCCCCCGGGACTCGAGCACGAAGACCCAGTACTTC | NA | TRBV7-7 | NA | TRBJ2-5
CASSQESRRETQYF | TGTGCCAGCAGCCAAGAAAGTCGGAGAGAGACCCAGTACTTC | NA | TRBV3-1/TRBV3-2 | NA | TRBJ2-5
CASSLSRQFYEQYF | TGTGCCAGCAGTTTATCACGACAGTTCTACGAGCAGTACTTC | NA | TRBV27 | NA | TRBJ2-7
CAWSASGPGYTF | TGTGCCTGGAGCGCGTCAGGTCCTGGCTACACCTTC | NA | TRBV30 | NA | TRBJ1-2
CATPRVGYF | TGTGCCACCCCTCGGGTAGGGTACTTC | NA | TRBV11-3 | NA | TRBJ2-7
CAWSLGTGGYTF | TGTGCCTGGAGTCTAGGGACAGGTGGCTACACCTTC | NA | TRBV30 | TRBD1 | TRBJ1-2
CASSILQGNGYTF | TGTGCCAGTAGTATCTTACAGGGAAATGGCTACACCTTC | NA | TRBV19 | NA | TRBJ1-2
CASSYQGSYGYTF | TGTGCCAGCAGTTACCAGGGGAGCTATGGCTACACCTTC | NA | TRBV28 | NA | TRBJ1-2